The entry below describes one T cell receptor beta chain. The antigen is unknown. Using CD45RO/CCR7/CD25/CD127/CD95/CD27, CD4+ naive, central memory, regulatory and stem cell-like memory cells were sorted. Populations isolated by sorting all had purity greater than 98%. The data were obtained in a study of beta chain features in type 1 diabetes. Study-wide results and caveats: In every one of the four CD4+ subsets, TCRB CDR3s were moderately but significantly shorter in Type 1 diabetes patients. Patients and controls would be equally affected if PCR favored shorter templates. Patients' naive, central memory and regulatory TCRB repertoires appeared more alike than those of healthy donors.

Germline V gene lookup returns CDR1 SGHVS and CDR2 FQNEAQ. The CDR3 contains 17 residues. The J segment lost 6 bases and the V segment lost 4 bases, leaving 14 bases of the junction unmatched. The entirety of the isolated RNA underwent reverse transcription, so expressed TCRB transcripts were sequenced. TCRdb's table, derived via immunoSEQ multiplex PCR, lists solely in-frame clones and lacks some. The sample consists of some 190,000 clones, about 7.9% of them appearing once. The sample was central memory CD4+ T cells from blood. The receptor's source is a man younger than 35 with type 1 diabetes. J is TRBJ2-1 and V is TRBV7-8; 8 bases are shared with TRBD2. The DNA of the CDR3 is TGTGCCAGCAGCTATCCCGACTGGATCGGGGGGGGCAATGAGCAGTTCTTC. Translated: CASSYPDWIGGGNEQFF.